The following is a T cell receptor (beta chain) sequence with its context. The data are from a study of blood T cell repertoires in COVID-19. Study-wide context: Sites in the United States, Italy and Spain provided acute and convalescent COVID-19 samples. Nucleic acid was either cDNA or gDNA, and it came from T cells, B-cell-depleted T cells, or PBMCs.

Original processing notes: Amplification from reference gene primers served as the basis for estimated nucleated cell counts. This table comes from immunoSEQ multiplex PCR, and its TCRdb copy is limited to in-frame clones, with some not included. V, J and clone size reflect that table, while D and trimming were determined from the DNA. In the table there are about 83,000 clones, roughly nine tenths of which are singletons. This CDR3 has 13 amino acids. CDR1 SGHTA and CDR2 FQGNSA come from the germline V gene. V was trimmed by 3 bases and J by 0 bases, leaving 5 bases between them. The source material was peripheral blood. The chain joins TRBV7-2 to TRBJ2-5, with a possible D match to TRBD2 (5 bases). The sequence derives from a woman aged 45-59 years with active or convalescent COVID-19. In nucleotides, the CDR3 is TGTGCCAGCAGCTTGGGAGACCAAGAGACCCAGTACTTC. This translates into CASSLGDQETQYF.